There are a few counts of the clone carrying this T cell receptor (beta chain). Trimming took off 3 bases at V and 1 base at J, with 13 bases between the two ends. This CDR3 has 17 residues. Germline CDR1 and CDR2: LNHNV and YYDKDF (reference sequence). The source of the sample is a study of beta chain features in type 1 diabetes. Study overall: Analysis included roughly 100 million sorted cells drawn from all samples.

The authors reverse transcribed all of the isolated RNA, so sequencing captured expressed TCRB transcripts. Data came from immunoSEQ multiplex PCR; TCRdb stores just in-frame clones and leaves some out. The top ten hold 0.023% of the sample, which has about 930,000 clones, 17% seen once. The receptor's source is a woman aged 18-29 years in good health. This chain connects TRBV15 to TRBJ2-6, with D perhaps TRBD1 (5 bases). The sequencing input was naive CD4+ T cells from blood. CDR3 amino acids: CATSSRQGLSGANVLTF. CDR3 DNA sequence: TGTGCCACCAGCAGTCGGCAGGGTCTGTCTGGGGCCAACGTCCTGACTTTC.